A selection of T cell receptor beta chains follows, all from one sample in a study of shared clonotypes between healthy human individuals. The table came from immunoSEQ multiplex PCR; TCRdb's copy has only in-frame clones and leaves some out. The sample lists around 980,000 clones, 75% to 85% occurring once. The sequencing input was memory CD4+ T cells from PBMCs. The source is a man aged 18 to 35 in good health. Some clones in this sample may be carry-over from other donors' samples. CDR3s include the opening cysteine and the closing phenylalanine or tryptophan. The D gene is left open where the match is weak. Clone size is not always given. Where it is, it says once, few, many or a class for expanded clones.

>-|TRBJ1-1|TRBV28|TRBD1
CASSFPLWTGGSTEAFF
TGTGCCAGCAGTTTTCCCCTGTGGACAGGGGGCTCAACTGAAGCTTTCTTT
>-|TRBJ2-1|TRBV20-1|-
CSALGEGEQFF
TGCAGTGCCTTAGGAGAAGGGGAGCAGTTCTTC
>few|TRBJ1-5|TRBV2|-
CASSAEGNSNQPQHF
TGTGCCAGCAGTGCGGAAGGGAATAGCAATCAGCCCCAGCATTTT
>-|TRBJ1-1|TRBV5-1|-
CASTGQLNTEAFF
TGCGCCAGCACTGGACAACTGAACACTGAAGCTTTCTTT
>-|TRBJ1-3|TRBV10-3|-
CAISEAGSGNTIYF
TGTGCCATCAGTGAAGCAGGGTCTGGAAACACCATATATTTT
>-|TRBJ1-4|TRBV4-2|-
CASSQGQTNEKLFF
TGTGCCAGCAGCCAAGGCCAGACTAATGAAAAACTGTTTTTT
>-|TRBJ1-5|TRBV5-3|-
CARSLRVGGIGSREPQHF
TGTGCCAGAAGCTTGCGTGTGGGCGGCATAGGGTCCCGGGAGCCCCAGCATTTT
>-|TRBJ2-2|TRBV5-8|-
CASSLRQARYGELFF
TGTGCCAGCAGCTTACGACAGGCACGCTACGGGGAGCTGTTTTTT
>once|TRBJ2-1|TRBV5-1|-
CASSYRDDEQFF
TGCGCCAGCAGCTACAGGGATGATGAGCAGTTCTTC
>-|TRBJ1-2|TRBV4-1|TRBD1
CASSQDPGTGVGYTF
TGCGCCAGCAGCCAAGATCCAGGGACAGGGGTAGGCTACACCTTC
>-|TRBJ2-3|TRBV7-3|TRBD2
CASSSLAGETDTQYF
TGTGCCAGCAGTTCCCTAGCGGGAGAAACAGATACGCAGTATTTT
>-|TRBJ2-3|TRBV7-9|-
CASSLEGANTDTQYF
TGTGCCAGCAGCTTAGAAGGTGCGAACACAGATACGCAGTATTTT
>-|TRBJ2-7|TRBV28|TRBD2
CASSFGLAGIEQYF
TGTGCCAGCAGTTTTGGACTAGCGGGGATCGAGCAGTACTTC
>-|TRBJ1-1|TRBV5-5|-
CASSLTANTEAFF
TGTGCCAGCAGCCTTACAGCGAACACTGAAGCTTTCTTT
>-|TRBJ1-6|TRBV7-9|-
CASSQGGGGNSPLHF
TGTGCCAGCAGCCAAGGGGGGGGTGGGAATTCACCCCTCCACTTT
>-|TRBJ1-3|TRBV19|-
CASSMWRSSGNTIYF
TGTGCCAGTAGTATGTGGCGGAGCTCTGGAAACACCATATATTTT
>-|TRBJ2-7|TRBV6-1|-
CAANNSYEQYF
TGTGCGGCCAACAATTCCTACGAGCAGTACTTC
>-|TRBJ2-5|TRBV13|-
CASSRKGRGMHF
TGTGCCAGCAGCCGCAAGGGACGGGGGATGCACTTC
>-|TRBJ2-7|TRBV28|TRBD1
CASRRQGAGEQYF
TGTGCCAGCAGACGACAGGGGGCAGGAGAGCAGTACTTC
>-|TRBJ2-3|TRBV5-1|TRBD1
CASRSTGAEGDTQYF
TGCGCCAGCAGGTCGACAGGGGCTGAAGGAGATACGCAGTATTTT